The 8 T cell receptor beta chains below were found in one sample sequenced in a study of STAT5B mutations in CD4+ large granular lymphocyte leukemia (dated by TCRdb to 2021 to 2024). The library was produced with the immunoSEQ multiplex PCR assay. As stored in TCRdb, this immuneACCESS dataset retains in-frame rearrangements with V and J assigned. A fraction of the clones does not appear; measured against another copy, unresolved V genes explain less than half of the discrepancy, and the remainder lacks a known reason. This sample lists about 37,000 clones; roughly two thirds were detected once. Roughly 1.6% of the sample lies in the top ten. Sequenced input: CD4+ T cells from blood buffy coats. The receptors derive from a human donor in good health.

CDR3 residues: CASSLSQGADEQYF. CDR3 in DNA: TGCGCCAGCAGCTTGAGCCAGGGGGCCGACGAGCAGTACTTC. The V gene is TRBV5-1, the J gene TRBJ2-7; 8 bases match TRBD1. From germline, CDR1 is SGHRS and CDR2 YFSETQ. The trim removed 1 base at V and 5 bases at J, leaving 5 bases unmatched. The CDR3 is 14 amino acids.

Here the CDR3 reads CASSEGQGARNTIYF. CDR3 DNA sequence: TGTGCCAGCAGTGAAGGACAGGGGGCCCGAAACACCATATATTTT. The chain joins TRBV2 to TRBJ1-3, with 10 bases fitting TRBD1. Germline V CDR1 and CDR2: SNHLY, FYNNEI. The CDR3 extends over 15 amino acids. Unmatched junction bases numbered 2, after V lost 1 base and J lost 5 bases.

V and J are TRBV7-2 and TRBJ2-7; no clear D gene. Germline loops: CDR1 SGHTA, CDR2 FQGNSA. This CDR3 is 14 amino acids long. V lost 5 bases, J lost 3 bases, and 14 bases lay in between. The CDR3 coding sequence is TGTGCCAGCAGCCTAAGTCCCGGTGACTACGAGCAGTACTTC. This codes for CASSLSPGDYEQYF.

This clone is a singleton in its sample. The chain has TRBV2 and TRBJ1-2; D not resolved. Germline CDR1 and CDR2: SNHLY and FYNNEI. The CDR3 runs to 14 residues. Trimming stripped 0 bases from V and 8 bases from J, with 13 bases between. In DNA, the CDR3 is TGTGCCAGCAGTGAAGCAGCCGGCCTGGGCGGCTACACCTTC. This translates into CASSEAAGLGGYTF.

The CDR3 protein is CSAESAISDGYTF. The CDR3 DNA reads TGCAGCGCCGAGAGTGCGATTTCCGATGGCTACACCTTC. The chain carries TRBV29-1 and TRBJ1-2; the D is unclear. Germline loops: CDR1 SQVTM, CDR2 ANQGSEA. This CDR3 is built from 13 residues. The ends were cut back, 7 bases at V and 6 bases at J, with 18 bases in the middle.

To note about this clone: A read error may account for a junction end that differs from germline. The rearrangement joins TRBV7-7 to TRBJ2-1; 11 positions match TRBD2. The CDR3 sequence is 15 residues long. Germline-derived CDR1 and CDR2 are SSHAT and FNYEAQ (reference sequence). CDR3 sequence: CASSLAGGPHNEQFF. CDR3 coding DNA: TGTGCTAGCAGCTTAGCGGGGGGGCCCCACAATGAGCAGTTCTTC.

The chain has TRBV7-9 and TRBJ2-7; no definite D call. Trimming took off 1 base at V and 3 bases at J, with 4 bases between the two ends. This CDR3 has 12 amino acids. The germline CDR1 and CDR2 sequences are SEHNR and FQNEAQ (reference sequence). CDR3 region: CASSLGDYEQYF. The CDR3 DNA reads as TGTGCCAGCAGCTTAGGGGACTACGAGCAGTACTTC.

CDR3 nucleotide sequence: TGTGCCAGCAGCTTAGGGTCTAGCGGGGGGGCCGGTTCAGAGACCCAGTACTTC. It codes for CASSLGSSGGAGSETQYF. J is TRBJ2-5 and V is TRBV11-2, with 12 bases identical to TRBD2. The trim removed 1 base at V and 4 bases at J, leaving 10 bases unmatched. CDR1 SGHAT and CDR2 FQNNGV come from the germline V gene. CDR3 size: 18 residues.